Given below is one T cell receptor (beta chain) in context. V was pared by 5 bases and J by 3 bases, with 16 bases between. In germline, CDR1 is MDHEN, CDR2 SYDVKM. This CDR3 is 15 amino acids long. This record belongs to a study of T cell changes during pregnancy in multiple sclerosis. Repertoires were generated with immunoSEQ multiplex PCR, while TCRdb's copy carries only in-frame clones and drops some. The sample consists of about 38,000 clones, 75% to 95% of them appearing once. This TCR came from a female donor with multiple sclerosis, enrolled in a pregnancy study. The chain uses TRBV28 and TRBJ1-2; a possible D gene is TRBD1 (6 bases). The sample in question was CD8+ T cells from peripheral blood mononuclear cells, obtained after pregnancy. CDR3 coding DNA: TGTGCCAGCAGTACAGGGCGGGGGCTGCACTATGGCTACACCTTC. Protein product: CASSTGRGLHYGYTF.